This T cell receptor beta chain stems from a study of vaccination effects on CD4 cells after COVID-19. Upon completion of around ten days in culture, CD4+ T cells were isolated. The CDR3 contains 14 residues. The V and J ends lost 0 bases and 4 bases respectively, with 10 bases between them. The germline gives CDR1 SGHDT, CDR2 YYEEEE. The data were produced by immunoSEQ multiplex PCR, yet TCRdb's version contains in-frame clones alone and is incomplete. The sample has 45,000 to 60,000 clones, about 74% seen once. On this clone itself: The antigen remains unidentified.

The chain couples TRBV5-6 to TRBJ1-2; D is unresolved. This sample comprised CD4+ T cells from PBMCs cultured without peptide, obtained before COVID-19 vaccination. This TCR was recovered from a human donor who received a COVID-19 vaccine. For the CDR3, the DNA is TGTGCCAGCAGCTTGGGGCAGGAGTTCTATGGCTACACCTTC. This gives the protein CASSLGQEFYGYTF.